This TCR beta chain was obtained from a study of CD8 T cells in Susac syndrome. The CDR3 is made up of 16 amino acids. Germline-derived CDR1 and CDR2 are MNHEY and SVGEGT. Trimming took 6 bases from V and 7 from J; bases not matched to a gene: 14. The RNA input was about 0.5 to 1 ug, and it was reverse transcribed with random hexamers. The CDR3 of TCR beta was amplified by immunoSEQ multiplex PCR across 54 Vbeta and 13 Jbeta. TCRdb re-derived calls from the immunoSEQ multiplex PCR reads in MiXCR, one entry per CDR3 protein. Of over 150,000 distinct CDR3 sequences listed, 93% are singletons. This clonotype was recorded only once.

This sequence originates from a human donor with multiple sclerosis. This chain joins TRBV6-2 or TRBV6-3 and TRBJ2-1; 8 nucleotides agree with TRBD2. The material sequenced was CD4+ T cells from PBMCs. The CDR3 nucleotides read TGTGCCAGCAGATCGGGAGGGGCGGGAGGTAAAAATGAGCAGTTCTTC. Protein: CASRSGGAGGKNEQFF.